These T cell receptor beta chains were read from a single sample in a study of memory CD4+ T cells and cytomegalovirus serostatus. The protocol was immunoSEQ multiplex PCR, while the TCRdb copy is restricted to in-frame clones and leaves out a portion. This table holds under 45,000 clones, 75% to 85% found once. The sample was memory CD4+ T cells from blood. These receptors originate from an adult in good health and CMV-seronegative. Both conserved end residues are part of each CDR3. A D gene is named only where the DNA matches it firmly. The listing skips clone size in some rows; elsewhere it reads once, few, many or a size class.

.	.	TRBV11-2	TRBJ1-1	TGTGCCAGCAGCAGAGAAGGGGGAGGAAGGAGCACTGAAGCTTTCTTT	CASSREGGGRSTEAFF
TRBD1	.	TRBV6-1	TRBJ1-2	TGTGCCAGCAGTGACCGGGACAGGGGTTCTGAGACCTTC	CASSDRDRGSETF
.	.	TRBV5-5	TRBJ1-5	TGTGCCAGCAGCTTGAGTAGCAATCAGCCCCAGCATTTT	CASSLSSNQPQHF
.	.	TRBV21-1	TRBJ2-7	TGTGCCAGCAGCACCCGACAGGGGGCGGGCGAGCAGTACTTC	CASSTRQGAGEQYF
.	.	TRBV4-2	TRBJ2-5	TGTGCCAGCACCCCTACAAGGGGTCAAGAGACCCAGTACTTC	CASTPTRGQETQYF
.	.	TRBV2	TRBJ1-2	TGTGCCAGCAGGGGTACAAGAGGACCGCTCAGGGGCTACACCTTC	CASRGTRGPLRGYTF
.	.	TRBV5-1	TRBJ1-5	TGCGCCAGCAGCGTCGGTCCAGCAGGTCAGGGCCATCAGCCCCAGCATTTT	CASSVGPAGQGHQPQHF
.	.	TRBV5-1	TRBJ1-2	TGCGCCAGCAGCTTGGACCCAGGTCAGGCTTATGGCTACACCTTC	CASSLDPGQAYGYTF
.	.	TRBV7-9	TRBJ2-5	TGTGCCAGCAGCTTAGGACTAGACATAGAGACCCAGTACTTC	CASSLGLDIETQYF
TRBD2	.	TRBV25-1	TRBJ2-2	TGTGCCCGCCGGCGGGGGGGGACCGGGGAGCTGTTTTTT	CARRRGGTGELFF
.	.	TRBV7-9	TRBJ1-2	TGTGCCAGCACACGCACAGGGTTCGCTTACGGCTACACCTTC	CASTRTGFAYGYTF
.	.	TRBV28	TRBJ1-5	TGTGCCAGCAGGTCCGGAGGCCTCTTCGCTCCCGGCAATCAGCCCCAGCATTTT	CASRSGGLFAPGNQPQHF
.	once	TRBV7-8	TRBJ2-3	TGTGCCAGCAGCTCCTATCCGACCTCAGATACGCAGTATTTT	CASSSYPTSDTQYF
.	once	TRBV30	TRBJ2-4	TGTGCCTGGAGTTATGGACTAGCCAAAAACATTCAGTACTTC	CAWSYGLAKNIQYF
.	.	TRBV7-8	TRBJ1-1	TGTGCCAGCAGCTTAGTCGGCGGTGGAGGGGGCACTGAAGCTTTCTTT	CASSLVGGGGGTEAFF
.	.	TRBV18	TRBJ1-3	TGTGCCAGCTCACCGGGGCTGACTGGAAACACCATATATTTT	CASSPGLTGNTIYF
.	.	TRBV19	TRBJ1-1	TGTGCCAGTAGTATAGCCACAGGGAGTCGTTCAGGAGCTTTCTTT	CASSIATGSRSGAFF
TRBD1	.	TRBV29-1	TRBJ1-2	TGCAGCGTAACCGGGACAGGGAGCAACTATGGCTACACCTTC	CSVTGTGSNYGYTF
TRBD2	.	TRBV6-5	TRBJ2-3	TGTGCCAGCAGTACGACTAGCCATGGGACAGATACGCAGTATTTT	CASSTTSHGTDTQYF
TRBD1	.	TRBV28	TRBJ1-4	TGTGCCAGCAGTTCCCAATACCGGGACAGGGCCACTAATGAAAAACTGTTTTTT	CASSSQYRDRATNEKLFF
.	.	TRBV5-1	TRBJ2-1	TGCGCCAGCAGCTTGGGAGGCAGCAATGAGCAGTTCTTC	CASSLGGSNEQFF
TRBD2	.	TRBV20-1	TRBJ2-5	TGCAGTGCCCAGCGGGAGCGGCAGTACTTC	CSAQRERQYF
.	.	TRBV28	TRBJ1-5	TGTGCCAGCAGTCCCGGGCTGAGGCATCAGCCCCAGCATTTT	CASSPGLRHQPQHF
TRBD1	.	TRBV10-3	TRBJ2-2	TGTGCCATCAGTGATGGGGACAGGGGTACCGGGGAGCTGTTTTTT	CAISDGDRGTGELFF
.	.	TRBV10-3	TRBJ2-6	TGTGCCATCAGTGAGTCCAGCGTAGGGGCCAACGTCCTGACTTTC	CAISESSVGANVLTF
.	once	TRBV18	TRBJ1-5	TGTGCCAGCTCCCCGTTTTTCTCAGCGGAGGGGAATCAGCCCCAGCATTTT	CASSPFFSAEGNQPQHF
.	.	TRBV11-2	TRBJ2-5	TGTGCCAGCAGCTTATCACCCCGGGAGACCCAGTACTTC	CASSLSPRETQYF
.	.	TRBV30	TRBJ2-7	TGTGCCTGGAGTTCGAGGGACATAACTACGATTTGGCAGTACTTC	CAWSSRDITTIWQYF
TRBD1	once	TRBV7-8	TRBJ2-5	TGTGCCAGCAGCCAGGCGGGACAGGGTTTATTCCAAGAGACCCAGTACTTC	CASSQAGQGLFQETQYF
.	.	TRBV5-1	TRBJ2-7	TGCGCCAGCAGCTTGTGGGGGCCGGGGAACGAGCAGTACTTC	CASSLWGPGNEQYF
TRBD1	.	TRBV19	TRBJ1-2	TGTGCCAGTCCCTCACAGCATCGACAGGGAGGTGGCTACACCTTC	CASPSQHRQGGGYTF
.	.	TRBV6-6	TRBJ1-2	TGTGCCAGCAGTTACCCTCAGGCTAACTATGGCTACACCTTC	CASSYPQANYGYTF
TRBD2	.	TRBV29-1	TRBJ2-7	TGCAGCGCTGCGGCGGGACTAGCCGCCTACGAGCAGTACTTC	CSAAAGLAAYEQYF
TRBD2	.	TRBV5-1	TRBJ2-3	TGCGCCAGCAGCTTGGCCTCGACTAGCGGGGGCCCCCTAAGCACAGATACGCAGTATTTT	CASSLASTSGGPLSTDTQYF
TRBD2	few	TRBV11-3	TRBJ2-5	TGTGCCAGCAGCTTATGGCTAGCGGCAGTCAAAGAGACCCAGTACTTC	CASSLWLAAVKETQYF
.	medium-sized	TRBV29-1	TRBJ1-1	TGCAGCGTTGGGTATGGACGATATGAAGCTTTCTTT	CSVGYGRYEAFF
TRBD1	few	TRBV7-2	TRBJ1-4	TGTGCCAGCAGCTACGGTCCCGGGACAGGGTTGCGGACTAATGAAAAACTGTTTTTT	CASSYGPGTGLRTNEKLFF
.	few	TRBV29-1	TRBJ2-7	TGCAGCGTTGAAGGGAACAGAGGCGAGCAGTACTTC	CSVEGNRGEQYF
.	.	TRBV2	TRBJ1-5	TGTGCCAGCAAGAAAGTAGAACAGCCCCAGCATTTT	CASKKVEQPQHF
.	.	TRBV28	TRBJ1-4	TGTGCCAGCAGTTTGCGAACACGGACAACTAATGAAAAACTGTTTTTT	CASSLRTRTTNEKLFF
.	.	TRBV7-2	TRBJ1-2	TGTGCCAGCAGCCTCCTGTCGAATGGCTACACCTTC	CASSLLSNGYTF
TRBD2	few	TRBV19	TRBJ2-1	TGTGCCAGTAGTAGGGCCGGCGGGAGCATGGGTGAGCAGTTCTTC	CASSRAGGSMGEQFF
TRBD1	.	TRBV2	TRBJ1-1	TGTGCCAGCAGTGAGAGACAGGGCGCGTTGTATAACACTGAAGCTTTCTTT	CASSERQGALYNTEAFF
.	.	TRBV2	TRBJ1-1	TGTGCCAGCGTTGTTTTCACTTCTGGGGGCTCTGAAGCTTTCTTT	CASVVFTSGGSEAFF
TRBD2	.	TRBV28	TRBJ2-3	TGTGCCAGCAGTGTCACTAGGGGAGGGACTACGCAGTATTTT	CASSVTRGGTTQYF